This T cell receptor beta chain derives from a study of blood T cell repertoires in COVID-19. This CDR3 region has 14 residues. Assay used: immunoSEQ multiplex PCR; TCRdb lists only in-frame clones, some missing. The table lists around 140,000 clones, about 89% of them singletons. This chain links TRBV21-1 with TRBJ1-1. TRBV21-1 is shown as a pseudogene. The specimen was peripheral blood. The origin of this receptor is a man aged 45 to 65 with active or convalescent COVID-19. This CDR3 reads CASSSRGRVTEAFF. The DNA of the CDR3 is TGTGCCAGCAGCAGTAGAGGTCGGGTGACTGAAGCTTTCTTT.